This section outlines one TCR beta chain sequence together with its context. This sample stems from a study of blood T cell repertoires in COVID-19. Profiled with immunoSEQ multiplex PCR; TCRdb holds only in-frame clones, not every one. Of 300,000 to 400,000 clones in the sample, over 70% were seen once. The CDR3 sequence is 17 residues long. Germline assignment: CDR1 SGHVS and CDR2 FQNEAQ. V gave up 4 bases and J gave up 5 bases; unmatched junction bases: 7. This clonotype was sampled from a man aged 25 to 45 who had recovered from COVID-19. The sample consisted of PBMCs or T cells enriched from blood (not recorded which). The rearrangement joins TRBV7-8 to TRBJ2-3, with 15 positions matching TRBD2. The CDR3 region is CASSSGLAGGALDTQYF. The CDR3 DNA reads TGTGCCAGCAGCTCGGGACTAGCGGGGGGCGCACTAGATACGCAGTATTTT.